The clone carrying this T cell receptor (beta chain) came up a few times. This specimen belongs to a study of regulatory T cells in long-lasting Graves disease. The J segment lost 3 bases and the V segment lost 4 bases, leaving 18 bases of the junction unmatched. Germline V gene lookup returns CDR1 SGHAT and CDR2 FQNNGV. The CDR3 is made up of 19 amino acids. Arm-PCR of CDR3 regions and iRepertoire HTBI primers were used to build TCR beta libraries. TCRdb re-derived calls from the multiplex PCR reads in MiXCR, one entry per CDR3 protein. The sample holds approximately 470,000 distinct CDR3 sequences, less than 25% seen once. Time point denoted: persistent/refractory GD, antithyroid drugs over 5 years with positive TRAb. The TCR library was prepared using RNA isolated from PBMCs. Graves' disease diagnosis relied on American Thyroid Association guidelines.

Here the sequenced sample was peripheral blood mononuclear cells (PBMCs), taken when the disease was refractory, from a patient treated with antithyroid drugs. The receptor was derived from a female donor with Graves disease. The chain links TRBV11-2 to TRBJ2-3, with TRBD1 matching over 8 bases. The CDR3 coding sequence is TGTGCCAGCAGCTCCCTGGTGGTTGGGGCCAGGGGGCGGACAGATACGCAGTATTTT. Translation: CASSSLVVGARGRTDTQYF.